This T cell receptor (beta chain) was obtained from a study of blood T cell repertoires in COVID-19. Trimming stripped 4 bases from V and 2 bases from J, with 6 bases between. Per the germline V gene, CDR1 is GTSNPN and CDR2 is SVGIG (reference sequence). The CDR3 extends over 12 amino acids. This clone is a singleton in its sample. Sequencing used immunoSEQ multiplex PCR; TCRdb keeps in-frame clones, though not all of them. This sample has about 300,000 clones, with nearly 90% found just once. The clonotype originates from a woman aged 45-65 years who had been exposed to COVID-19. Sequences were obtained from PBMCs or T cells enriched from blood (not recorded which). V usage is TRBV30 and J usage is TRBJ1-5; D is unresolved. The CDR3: CAWNGGNQPQHF. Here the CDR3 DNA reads TGTGCCTGGAACGGGGGCAATCAGCCCCAGCATTTT.